This T cell receptor (beta chain) was observed in a study of shared clonotypes between healthy human individuals. The method was immunoSEQ multiplex PCR; TCRdb's version includes in-frame clones alone and lacks a portion of them. Here the sample spans under 2,000,000 clones, about 95% being singletons. The germline CDR1 and CDR2 sequences are SGHTA and FQGNSA. This CDR3 is 15 amino acids long. The ends were cut back, 2 bases at V and 5 bases at J, with 15 bases in the middle. As defined, naive CD8 cells were CD45RO-negative and positively selected for CCR7, with terminally differentiated effector memory CD45RA+ cells excluded. Healthy HIV-negative adults without recent acute infections or vaccinations served as donors.

This TCR derives from a man aged 18 to 30 in good health. Sequenced: naive CD8+ T cells sorted from blood. This chain joins TRBV7-2 and TRBJ1-1, with D possibly TRBD1 on 6 matching bases. The CDR3 sequence: CASSLSFQGRTEAFF. The CDR3 bases are TGTGCCAGCAGCTTAAGTTTCCAGGGGAGAACTGAAGCTTTCTTT.